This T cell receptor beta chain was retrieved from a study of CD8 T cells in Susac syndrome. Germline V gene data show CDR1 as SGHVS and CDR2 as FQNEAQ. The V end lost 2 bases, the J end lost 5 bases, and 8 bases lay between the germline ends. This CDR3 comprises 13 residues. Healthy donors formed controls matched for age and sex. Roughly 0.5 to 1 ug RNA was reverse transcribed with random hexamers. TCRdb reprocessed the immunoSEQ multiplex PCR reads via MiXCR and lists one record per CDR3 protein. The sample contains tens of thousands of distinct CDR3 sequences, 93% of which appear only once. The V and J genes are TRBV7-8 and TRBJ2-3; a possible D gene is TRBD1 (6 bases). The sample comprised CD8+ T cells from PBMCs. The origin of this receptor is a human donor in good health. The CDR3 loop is CASSLIGGDTQYF. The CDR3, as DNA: TGTGCCAGCAGCTTAATAGGGGGAGATACGCAGTATTTT.